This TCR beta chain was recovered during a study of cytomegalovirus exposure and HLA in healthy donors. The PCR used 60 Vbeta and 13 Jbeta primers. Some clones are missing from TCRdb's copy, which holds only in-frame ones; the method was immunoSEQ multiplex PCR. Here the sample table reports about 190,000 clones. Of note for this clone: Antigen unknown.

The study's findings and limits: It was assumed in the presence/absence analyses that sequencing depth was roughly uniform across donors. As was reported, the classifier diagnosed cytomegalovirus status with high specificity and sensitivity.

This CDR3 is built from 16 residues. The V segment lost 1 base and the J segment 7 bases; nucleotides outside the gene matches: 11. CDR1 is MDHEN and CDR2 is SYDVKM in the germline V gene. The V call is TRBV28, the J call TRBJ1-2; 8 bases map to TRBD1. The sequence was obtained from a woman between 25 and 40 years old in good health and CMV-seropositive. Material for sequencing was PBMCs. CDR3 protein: CASSLLGPRTGTGYTF. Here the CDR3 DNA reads TGTGCCAGCAGTTTATTGGGGCCAAGGACAGGGACTGGCTACACCTTC.